This paragraph covers one TCR beta chain sequence. Its antigen is not identified. Each sample had two DNA replicates, about 0.5 ug blood or roughly 1.4 ug tissue. Assay used: immunoSEQ multiplex PCR; TCRdb lists only in-frame clones, some missing. The sample holds some 20,000 clones, around 82% seen once. CDR1 is SGHAT, CDR2 FQNNGV, per germline. The CDR3 is 14 amino acids. The V and J ends lost 1 base and 9 bases respectively, with 13 bases between them. The sample belongs to a study of early stage breast cancer tumors. As for the study in general: About 80% of the 16 invasive tumors were ER+, PR+ and HER2-. Whole-study results and caveats: Commonly generated sequences made up most enriched TCRB sequences shared between patients. Compared with adjacent normal breast tissue, tumors showed 2 to 3-fold greater T cell density and higher clonality.

The gene calls are TRBV11-2 and TRBJ2-1; tentative D call: TRBD1 (6 bases). The sample was blood. The sequence came from a person between 65 and 80 years old with breast cancer. The CDR3, as DNA: TGTGCCAGCAGCTTAGGTACAGGGATGGGTGAGCAGTTCTTC. Amino acid sequence: CASSLGTGMGEQFF.